This TCR beta chain was observed in a study of CD8+CD57+ T cells in acquired aplastic anemia. In the study overall: An average of roughly 11 million reads for CD4+ cells was obtained from healthy donors.

Genomic DNA templated the TCR beta VDJ and CDR3 profiling. TCRdb processed the reads anew with MiXCR; each CDR3 protein has one entry. The top ten hold 25% to 30% of the sample, which has over 200,000 distinct CDR3 sequences, roughly 57% seen once. As regards this clonotype: One junction end does not reproduce the germline sequence, and a read error may be involved.

CDR1 and CDR2 (germline): SQVTM, ANQGSEA. This CDR3 region has 13 residues. The specimen sequenced was sorted CD4+, CD8+, or CD8+CD57+ T cells (not recorded which) from PBMCs. The TCR originated in a human donor in good health. V gene TRBV29-1 combines with J gene TRBJ1-6; the D gene is possibly TRBD1 (5 bases). The CDR3 is CSVMTEGYSPLHF. DNA of the CDR3: TGCAGCGTGATGACAGAGGGCTATTCACCCCTCCACTTC. Full variable domain (remainder filled in from reference TRBV29-1 and TRBJ1-6): SAVISQKPSRDICQRGTSLTIQCQVDSQVTMMFWYRQQPGQSLTLIATANQGSEATYESGFVIDKFPISRPNLTFSTLTVSNMSPEDSSIYLCSVMTEGYSPLHFGNGTRLTVT.